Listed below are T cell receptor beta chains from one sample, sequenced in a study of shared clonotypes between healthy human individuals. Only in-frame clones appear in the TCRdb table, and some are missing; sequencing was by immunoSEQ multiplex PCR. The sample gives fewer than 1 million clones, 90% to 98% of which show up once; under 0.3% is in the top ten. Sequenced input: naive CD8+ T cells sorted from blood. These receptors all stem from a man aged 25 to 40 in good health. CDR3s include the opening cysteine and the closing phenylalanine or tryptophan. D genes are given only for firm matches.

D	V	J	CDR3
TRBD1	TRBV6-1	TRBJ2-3	CASSERYRGLGEDTQYF
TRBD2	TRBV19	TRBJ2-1	CASSSPSVLAGVVINEQFF
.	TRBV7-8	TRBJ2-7	CASSLEVPYEQYF
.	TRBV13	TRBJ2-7	CASSPGMLSYEQYF
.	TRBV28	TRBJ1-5	CASYDEYSNQPQHF
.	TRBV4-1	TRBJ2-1	CASSPPGNYNEQFF
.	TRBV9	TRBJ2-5	CASSPEGERETQYF
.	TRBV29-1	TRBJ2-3	CSVEVPTNTDTQYF
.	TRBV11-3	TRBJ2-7	CASSLGDSYEQYF
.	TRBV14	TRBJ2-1	CASSQGSYYNEQFF
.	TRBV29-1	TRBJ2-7	CSVEVSWDTHSYEQYF
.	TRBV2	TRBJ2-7	CASSEGYGSSYEQYF
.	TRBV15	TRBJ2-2	CATSRETGLSGELFF
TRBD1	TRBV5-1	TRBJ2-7	CASSSTGTGNYEQYF
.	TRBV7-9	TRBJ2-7	CASSLLGQGGYEQYF
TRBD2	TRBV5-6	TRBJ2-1	CASSVTSGPYNEQFF
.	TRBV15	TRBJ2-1	CATSRDRVDNEQFF